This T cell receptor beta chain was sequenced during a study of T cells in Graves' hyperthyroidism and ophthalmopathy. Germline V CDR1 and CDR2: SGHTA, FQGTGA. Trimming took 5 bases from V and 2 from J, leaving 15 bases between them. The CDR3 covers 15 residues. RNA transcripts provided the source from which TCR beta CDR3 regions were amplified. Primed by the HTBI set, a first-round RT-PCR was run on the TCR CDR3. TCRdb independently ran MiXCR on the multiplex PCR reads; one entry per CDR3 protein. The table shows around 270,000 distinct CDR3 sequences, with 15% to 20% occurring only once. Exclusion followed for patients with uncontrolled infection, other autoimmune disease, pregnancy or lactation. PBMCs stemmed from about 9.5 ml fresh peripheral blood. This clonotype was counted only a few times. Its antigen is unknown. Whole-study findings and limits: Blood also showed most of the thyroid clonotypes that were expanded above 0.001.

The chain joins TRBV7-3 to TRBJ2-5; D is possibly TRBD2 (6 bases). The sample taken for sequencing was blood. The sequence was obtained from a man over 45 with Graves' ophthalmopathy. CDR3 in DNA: TGTGCCAGCAGCCCCACCGGGACTCGGCAAGAGACCCAGTACTTC. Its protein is CASSPTGTRQETQYF. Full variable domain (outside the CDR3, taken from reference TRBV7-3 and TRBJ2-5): GAGVSQTPSNKVTEKGKYVELRCDPISGHTALYWYRQSLGQGPEFLIYFQGTGAADDSGLPNDRFFAVRPEGSVSTLKIQRTERGDSAVYLCASSPTGTRQETQYFGPGTRLLVL.